One and the same sample provided the 29 T cell receptor beta chains below, sequenced in a study of cytomegalovirus exposure and HLA in healthy donors. The PCR employed 60 Vbeta primers together with 13 Jbeta primers. Some clones are missing from TCRdb's copy, which holds only in-frame ones; the method was immunoSEQ multiplex PCR. In the table there are about 57,000 clones, around 82% of which are singletons. The sample taken for sequencing was PBMCs. These TCRs come from a male donor in good health and CMV-seronegative.

This chain connects TRBV19 to TRBJ1-1; unclear D gene. V lost 3 bases and J 5 bases, leaving 16 bases between the germline ends. This CDR3 is 15 amino acids long. Germline V gives CDR1 LNHDA, CDR2 SQIVND (reference sequence). CDR3 sequence (DNA): TGTGCCAGTAGTATGGGAGGCTCCTTGGGGACTGAAGCTTTCTTT. Its translation: CASSMGGSLGTEAFF.

V and J are TRBV11-1 and TRBJ2-5, with D possibly being TRBD1 (5 bases). CDR3 length: 15 amino acids. V shed 5 bases and J shed 0 bases, with 13 bases lying between them. From germline, CDR1 is SGHAT and CDR2 FQDESV (reference sequence). CDR3 loop: CASSTRTQNQETQYF. The CDR3 DNA is TGTGCCAGCAGCACGCGGACACAGAACCAAGAGACCCAGTACTTC. Filled out from reference TRBV11-1 and TRBJ2-5, the complete variable domain reads EAEVAQSPRYKITEKSQAVAFWCDPISGHATLYWYRQILGQGPELLVQFQDESVVDDSQLPKDRFSAERLKGVDSTLKIQPAELGDSAMYLCASSTRTQNQETQYFGPGTRLLVL.

V gene TRBV14 combines with J gene TRBJ2-1, with TRBD2 matching 11 bases. Losses at the gene ends were 1 base for V and 7 bases for J; bases not matched to a gene: 3. The CDR3 length is 15 residues. The germline gives CDR1 SGHDN, CDR2 FVKESK. CDR3 amino acids: CASSQGLAGGNEQFF. The DNA for the CDR3 is TGTGCCAGCAGCCAAGGGCTAGCGGGGGGAAATGAGCAGTTCTTC.

V gene TRBV2 combines with J gene TRBJ1-4; D not certain. The V end was cut by 7 bases, the J end by 7 bases, with 13 bases between. Germline V lookup: CDR1 SNHLY, CDR2 FYNNEI. The length of the CDR3 is 13 residues. This chain's CDR3 is CASNALNIEKLFF. Here the CDR3 DNA reads TGTGCCAGCAATGCGCTTAATATTGAAAAACTGTTTTTT.

The chain carries TRBV18 and TRBJ2-7, with D unresolved. This CDR3 contains 14 residues. Germline CDR1 KGHSH, CDR2 LQKENI. The V end was cut by 0 bases, the J end by 2 bases, with 8 bases between. CDR3 DNA: TGTGCCAGCTCACCACCGAACAGTGCCTACGAGCAGTACTTC. Encoded protein: CASSPPNSAYEQYF.

This chain uses TRBV30 with TRBJ2-2, with D perhaps matching TRBD1 (7 bases). The CDR3 is made up of 17 amino acids. Germline V gene sequence: CDR1 GTSNPN, CDR2 SVGIG (reference sequence). The V and J ends lost 1 base and 7 bases respectively, with 22 bases between them. CDR3 protein: CAWSAAGTAGMSGELFF. DNA for the CDR3: TGTGCCTGGAGTGCCGCGGGGACAGCTGGAATGAGCGGGGAGCTGTTTTTT.

The rearrangement links TRBV14 to TRBJ1-2, with D uncertain. Trimming stripped 4 bases from V and 8 bases from J, with 8 bases between. There are 11 residues in the CDR3. Germline V gene sequence: CDR1 SGHDN, CDR2 FVKESK. This CDR3 reads CASSPGLGYTF. CDR3 bases: TGTGCCAGCAGCCCAGGCCTAGGCTACACCTTC.

The gene calls are TRBV7-3 and TRBJ2-7; D might be TRBD2 (6 bases). The CDR3 has 13 amino acids. Germline values: CDR1 SGHTA, CDR2 FQGTGA. V lost 2 bases, J lost 7 bases, and 12 bases lay in between. The CDR3 DNA reads TGTGCCAGCAGCTTAGGGTTAGCGGCAGAGCAGTACTTC. It yields the protein CASSLGLAAEQYF.

Details on this clone: An end of the junction does not agree with germline; a read error may underlie this. CDR3 amino acids: CASSSAGGSGNQAQHF. The CDR3 DNA is TGTGCCAGCAGCTCCGCCGGGGGGTCGGGCAATCAGGCCCAGCATTTT. The J gene is TRBJ1-5, the V gene TRBV7-2, with a possible D match to TRBD1 (5 bases). The CDR3 covers 16 residues. Germline V lookup: CDR1 SGHTA, CDR2 FQGNSA.

This chain connects TRBV5-1 to TRBJ2-7; TRBD2 matches at 8 bases. Unmatched junction bases numbered 0, after V lost 1 base and J lost 0 bases. This CDR3 region has 14 residues. Germline V gene data show CDR1 as SGHRS and CDR2 as YFSETQ. This CDR3 is CASSLTSGSYEQYF. Written as DNA, the CDR3 is TGCGCCAGCAGCTTGACTAGCGGCTCCTACGAGCAGTACTTC.

The CDR3, as DNA: TGTGCCAGCAGCTTGGACGCGGGGGGAAGCACAGATACGCAGTATTTT. This translates into CASSLDAGGSTDTQYF. The genes are TRBV5-4 and TRBJ2-3; 8 bases map to TRBD2. Germline V lookup: CDR1 SGHNT, CDR2 YYREEE (reference sequence). This CDR3 has 16 amino acids. V was pared by 0 bases and J by 0 bases, with 3 bases of the junction left unmatched. The entire variable domain, with the rest obtained from reference TRBV5-4 and TRBJ2-3, is as follows: ETGVTQSPTHLIKTRGQQVTLRCSSQSGHNTVSWYQQALGQGPQFIFQYYREEENGRGNFPPRFSGLQFPNYSSELNVNALELDDSALYLCASSLDAGGSTDTQYFGPGTRLTVL.

This clone has more than one count but fewer than ten. The chain links TRBV30 to TRBJ1-1; no clear D gene. Looked up from germline, CDR1 is GTSNPN and CDR2 is SVGIG (reference sequence). The V gene lost 2 bases and the J gene lost 0 bases, with 7 bases spanning the gap. The CDR3 has 13 residues. The CDR3 bases are TGTGCCTGGAGTTGGCGGGTGAACACTGAAGCTTTCTTT. This sequence encodes CAWSWRVNTEAFF.

The V call is TRBV21-1, the J call TRBJ1-5; the table's D call, TRBD1, has no DNA check behind it. TRBV21-1 is shown as a pseudogene. The CDR3 has 15 residues. CDR3 loop: CASSRPRTANQPQHF. CDR3 in DNA: TGTGCCAGCAGCAGACCCCGGACAGCGAATCAGCCCCAGCATTTT.

V is TRBV5-5 and J is TRBJ2-5; a possible D gene is TRBD1 (6 bases). CDR3 size: 15 residues. CDR1 and CDR2 from the germline V gene are SGHKS and YYEKEE (reference sequence). Trimming cost V 0 bases and J 0 bases, with 9 bases left between them. The DNA of the CDR3 is TGTGCCAGCAGCTTGGCATACAGGGACCAAGAGACCCAGTACTTC. As protein: CASSLAYRDQETQYF.

The J gene is TRBJ1-4, the V gene TRBV5-1; a possible D gene is TRBD1 (6 bases). The ends were cut back, 1 base at V and 7 bases at J, with 11 bases in the middle. Germline CDR1 SGHRS, CDR2 YFSETQ. The CDR3 extends over 14 amino acids. The CDR3 loop is CASSLTTGSEKLFF. DNA for the CDR3: TGCGCCAGCAGCTTGACAACAGGGAGTGAAAAACTGTTTTTT.

V is TRBV18 and J is TRBJ2-5, with D perhaps matching TRBD2 (5 bases). V was cut by 0 bases and J by 1 base, with 9 bases left in between. The CDR3 length is 15 residues. Germline assignment: CDR1 KGHSH and CDR2 LQKENI. The CDR3 DNA sequence: TGTGCCAGCTCACCACCGTCGGGAATCCAAGAGACCCAGTACTTC. Translation: CASSPPSGIQETQYF.

V is TRBV2 and J is TRBJ1-4; maybe TRBD1 (6 bases). Trimming pared 3 bases from V and 11 bases from J, leaving 13 bases between. The CDR3 runs 13 residues. Germline V gene lookup returns CDR1 SNHLY and CDR2 FYNNEI. The DNA for the CDR3 is TGTGCCAGCAGTGACAGGACAGCGGGGAAACTGTTTTTT. This sequence encodes CASSDRTAGKLFF.

This clone was counted only a few times. The V gene is TRBV28, the J gene TRBJ1-2; D is unresolved. V was shortened by 4 bases and J by 2 bases, with 11 bases between the two germline ends. In germline, CDR1 is MDHEN, CDR2 SYDVKM. The CDR3 covers 14 residues. CDR3 DNA: TGTGCCAGCAGTTCCTCTCCCCTAAACTATGGCTACACCTTC. Encoded protein: CASSSSPLNYGYTF.

This clone was observed once. The V and J genes are TRBV10-3 and TRBJ1-2; D unresolved. The V end was cut by 3 bases, the J end by 6 bases, with 5 bases between. The CDR3 contains 11 residues. CDR1 is ENHRY, CDR2 SYGVKD, per germline. CDR3 DNA: TGTGCCATCAGTGATCAGGATGGCTACACCTTC. Its translation is CAISDQDGYTF.

The count of this clone is one. This chain uses TRBV12-5 with TRBJ2-3; 10 nucleotides agree with TRBD2. CDR3 length: 17 amino acids. The J segment lost 0 bases and the V segment lost 0 bases, leaving 3 bases of the junction unmatched. The germline V gene encodes CDR1 LGHNT and CDR2 FRNRAP. This CDR3 reads CASGLVLAGRSTDTQYF. CDR3 DNA sequence: TGTGCTAGTGGTTTGGTACTAGCGGGGCGGAGCACAGATACGCAGTATTTT.

This clone was found once. The chain recombines TRBV5-1 with TRBJ1-4; D not certain. The CDR3 has 13 residues. CDR1 and CDR2 from the germline V gene are SGHRS and YFSETQ. V gave up 2 bases and J gave up 8 bases, with 10 bases separating them. The CDR3 spells CASSFGIGEKLFF. The CDR3, as DNA: TGCGCCAGCAGCTTCGGGATTGGGGAAAAACTGTTTTTT.

This clone was seen just once. The chain carries TRBV5-6 and TRBJ2-1, with 9 bases matching TRBD2. CDR1 is SGHDT, CDR2 YYEEEE, per germline. This CDR3 spans 15 amino acids. V was pared by 3 bases and J by 5 bases, with 6 bases of the junction left unmatched. CDR3: CASSSERGANNEQFF. DNA for the CDR3: TGTGCCAGCAGCTCGGAGCGGGGGGCAAACAATGAGCAGTTCTTC.

The chain combines TRBV29-1 with TRBJ2-7; D not resolved. The CDR3 runs 13 residues. V lost 3 bases to trimming and J lost 2 bases, with 11 bases between them. Germline V lookup: CDR1 SQVTM, CDR2 ANQGSEA. The CDR3 region has the DNA TGCAGCGTTGAGGTCTCGGGTACCTACGAGCAGTACTTC. This codes for CSVEVSGTYEQYF.

J is TRBJ1-1 and V is TRBV19; D might be TRBD1 (5 bases). This CDR3 region has 14 residues. Germline values: CDR1 LNHDA, CDR2 SQIVND (reference sequence). The V gene lost 4 bases and the J gene lost 1 base, with 10 bases spanning the gap. The CDR3 protein is CASSRGGWNTEAFF. The CDR3 region has the DNA TGTGCCAGTAGTAGGGGGGGGTGGAACACTGAAGCTTTCTTT.

The genes are TRBV6-5 and TRBJ1-3, with D tentatively TRBD1 (5 bases). V dropped 7 bases and J dropped 0 bases, with 10 bases sitting between them. Looked up from germline, CDR1 is MNHEY and CDR2 is SVGAGI. CDR3 length equals 14 residues. The CDR3, as DNA: TGTGCCAGCACCAACGGGGGCTCTGGAAACACCATATATTTT. This codes for CASTNGGSGNTIYF.

The rearrangement joins TRBV7-6 to TRBJ2-7; TRBD1 matches 9 bases. Germline-derived CDR1 and CDR2 are SGHVS and FNYEAQ. Trimming cost V 2 bases and J 0 bases; bases outside gene matches: 8. The CDR3 is made up of 17 amino acids. In DNA, the CDR3 is TGTGCCAGCAGCTTATCCGACAGGGGGGGATTCTCCTACGAGCAGTACTTC. Protein: CASSLSDRGGFSYEQYF.

The rearrangement uses TRBV6-1 and TRBJ1-5; 7 bases are a match to TRBD1. CDR1 and CDR2 from the germline V gene are MNHNS and SASEGT. After removal of 1 base from V and 6 bases from J, the junction contained 18 bases not matched to a gene. The CDR3 length is 19 residues. CDR3 in DNA: TGTGCCAGCAGTGAAGGGGGAGAGGGGGCGGGTTCCGGGCGTCAGCCCCAGCATTTT. Its protein product is CASSEGGEGAGSGRQPQHF.

The chain is built from TRBV11-1 and TRBJ1-1; TRBD1 is a possible D gene (6 bases). Germline loops: CDR1 SGHAT, CDR2 FQDESV (reference sequence). The length of the CDR3 is 16 residues. Deletions cut 5 bases from V and 1 base from J, with 17 bases between. CDR3 region: CASSLLTGIRNTEAFF. The CDR3 bases are TGTGCCAGCAGCCTACTTACAGGGATCAGGAACACTGAAGCTTTCTTT.

The chain has TRBV6-5 and TRBJ2-1; 11 bases map to TRBD2. CDR3 length: 15 residues. V was pared by 6 bases and J by 8 bases, with 9 bases of the junction left unmatched. Germline V CDR1 and CDR2: MNHEY, SVGAGI. The CDR3 DNA reads TGTGCCAGCAGCCATAGCGGGGGGGCCAGGCATGAGCAGTTCTTC. It is translated as CASSHSGGARHEQFF.